This TCR beta chain was sequenced in a study of tumor-infiltrating lymphocytes in primary liver carcinoma. It was from approximately 20-30 mg of unsorted bulk tissue that RNA and DNA were co-extracted. This clonotype was detected ten times or more. A primer in the constant region served to generate TCR beta cDNA from about 480 ng of total RNA. TCR beta libraries came from three nested multiplex PCR rounds using slightly modified ARM-PCR. The first two PCR rounds used TRBV1-TRBV30 primers with a Cbeta primer, around 10 cycles each. MiXCR, run by TCRdb on the multiplex PCR reads, gives a single entry per CDR3 protein. The sample records over 35,000 distinct CDR3 sequences, approximately 70% being singletons. J gave up 1 base and V 3 bases, and 5 bases lay outside the gene matches. Germline-derived CDR1 and CDR2 are SGHDT and YYEEEE. The CDR3 covers 15 residues.

The gene calls are TRBV5-6 and TRBJ1-1; TRBD1 agrees at 8 bases. The sample was liver tumor tissue from sampling region 2. As for subset: tumor region T2, inferior pole. This clonotype originated in a man aged 40-50 years with primary liver carcinoma and hepatitis B virus infection. The CDR3 sequence is CASSSLDRGNTEAFF. In DNA, the CDR3 is TGTGCCAGCAGCTCCCTAGACAGGGGGAACACTGAAGCTTTCTTT.